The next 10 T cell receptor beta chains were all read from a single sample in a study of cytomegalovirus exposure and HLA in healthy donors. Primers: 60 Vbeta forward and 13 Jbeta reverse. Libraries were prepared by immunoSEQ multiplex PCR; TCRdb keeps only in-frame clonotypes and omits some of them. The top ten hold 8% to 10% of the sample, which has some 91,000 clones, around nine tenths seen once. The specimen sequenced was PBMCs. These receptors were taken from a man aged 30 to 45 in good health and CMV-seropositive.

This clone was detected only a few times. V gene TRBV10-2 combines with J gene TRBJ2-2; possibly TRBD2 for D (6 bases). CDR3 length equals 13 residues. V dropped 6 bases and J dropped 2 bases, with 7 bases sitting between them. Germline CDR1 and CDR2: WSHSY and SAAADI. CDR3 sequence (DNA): TGCGCCAGCAGCGGGACTAACACCGGGGAGCTGTTTTTT. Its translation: CASSGTNTGELFF.

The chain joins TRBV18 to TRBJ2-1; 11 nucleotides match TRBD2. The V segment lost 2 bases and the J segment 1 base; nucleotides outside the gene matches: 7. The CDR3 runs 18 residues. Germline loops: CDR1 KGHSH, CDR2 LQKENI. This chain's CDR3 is CASSPGLAGRSSYNEQFF. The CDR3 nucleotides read TGTGCCAGCTCACCAGGACTAGCGGGTCGATCGTCCTACAATGAGCAGTTCTTC.

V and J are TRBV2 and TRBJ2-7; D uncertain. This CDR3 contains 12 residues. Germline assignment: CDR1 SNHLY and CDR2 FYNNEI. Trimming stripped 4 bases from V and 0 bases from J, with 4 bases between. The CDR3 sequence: CASSGSSYEQYF. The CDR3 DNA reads TGTGCCAGCAGTGGCAGCTCCTACGAGCAGTACTTC.

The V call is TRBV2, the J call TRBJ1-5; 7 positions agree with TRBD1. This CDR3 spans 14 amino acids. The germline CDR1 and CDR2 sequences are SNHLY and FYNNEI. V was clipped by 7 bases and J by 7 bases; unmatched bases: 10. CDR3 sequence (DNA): TGTGCCAGCATCGAAGGGGGCGCCGGCCAGCCCCAGCATTTT. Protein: CASIEGGAGQPQHF.

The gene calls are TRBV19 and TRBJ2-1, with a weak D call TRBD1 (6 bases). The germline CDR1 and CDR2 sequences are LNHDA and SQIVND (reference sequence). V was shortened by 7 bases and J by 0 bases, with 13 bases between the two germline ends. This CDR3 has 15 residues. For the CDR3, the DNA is TGTGCCAGTACGGGACATTCGAGCTCCTACAATGAGCAGTTCTTC. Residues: CASTGHSSSYNEQFF. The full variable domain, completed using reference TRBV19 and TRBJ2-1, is DGGITQSPKYLFRKEGQNVTLSCEQNLNHDAMYWYRQDPGQGLRLIYYSQIVNDFQKGDIAEGYSVSREKKESFPLTVTSAQKNPTAFYLCASTGHSSSYNEQFFGPGTRLTVL.

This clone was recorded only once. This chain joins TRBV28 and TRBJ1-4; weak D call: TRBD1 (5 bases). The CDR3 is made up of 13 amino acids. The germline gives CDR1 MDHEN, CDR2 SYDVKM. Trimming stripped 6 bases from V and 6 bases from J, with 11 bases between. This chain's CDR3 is CASRLGRDEKLFF. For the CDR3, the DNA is TGTGCCAGCAGGCTGGGCAGGGATGAAAAACTGTTTTTT.

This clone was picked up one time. DNA for the CDR3: TGTGCCAGCAGTGAAATAGCATCAGGAAACACCATATATTTT. It is translated as CASSEIASGNTIYF. This chain connects TRBV25-1 to TRBJ1-3; D gene unclear. Germline V gives CDR1 MGHDK, CDR2 SYGVNS. The CDR3 has 14 residues. V lost 2 bases and J 4 bases, leaving 9 bases between the germline ends.

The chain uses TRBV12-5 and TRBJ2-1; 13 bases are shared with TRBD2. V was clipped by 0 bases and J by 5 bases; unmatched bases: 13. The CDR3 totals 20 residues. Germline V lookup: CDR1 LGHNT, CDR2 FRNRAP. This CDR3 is CASGLVPGGLAGETDNEQFF. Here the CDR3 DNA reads TGTGCTAGTGGTTTGGTACCGGGCGGACTAGCGGGGGAAACGGACAATGAGCAGTTCTTC.

CDR3 in amino acids: CASSFHSSGRPPYNEQFF. In DNA, the CDR3 is TGCGCCAGCAGCTTCCACTCTAGCGGGAGGCCTCCTTACAATGAGCAGTTCTTC. The chain joins TRBV5-1 to TRBJ2-1, with 11 bases matching TRBD2. The germline CDR1 and CDR2 sequences are SGHRS and YFSETQ. The CDR3 has 18 amino acids. Trimming removed 2 bases from V and 4 bases from J; junction bases left unmatched: 11.

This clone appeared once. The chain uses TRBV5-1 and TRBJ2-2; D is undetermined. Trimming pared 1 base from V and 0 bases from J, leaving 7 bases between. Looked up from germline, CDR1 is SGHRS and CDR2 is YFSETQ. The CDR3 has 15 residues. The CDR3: CASSLFQTNTGELFF. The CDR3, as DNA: TGCGCCAGCAGCTTGTTCCAGACGAACACCGGGGAGCTGTTTTTT.